This is a list of T cell receptor beta chains from one sample in a study of blood T cell repertoires in COVID-19. Using immunoSEQ multiplex PCR, the repertoire was profiled, and TCRdb retains in-frame clones only, with some absent. Among 85,000 to 120,000 clones listed, 70% to 90% were seen once. Sequencing was carried out using peripheral blood. These receptors were obtained from a man aged 45-65 years with active COVID-19. Each CDR3 is given with its conserved first and last residue. A D gene is named only where the DNA matches it firmly. Some rows have no size entry. The others give once, few or many, or a class for an expanded clone.

>TRBV3-1/TRBV3-2|.|.|TRBJ2-3
CASSQGFGTDTQYF
TGTGCCAGCAGTCAGGGATTTGGAACAGATACGCAGTATTTT
>TRBV7-8|TRBD1|.|TRBJ2-7
CASRDSGTVSYEQYF
TGTGCCAGCAGGGACTCCGGGACAGTTTCCTACGAGCAGTACTTC
>TRBV27|.|.|TRBJ1-1
CASSRSTNREAFF
TGTGCCAGCAGTCGTAGTACGAACCGTGAAGCTTTCTTT
>TRBV10-3|TRBD2|.|TRBJ2-7
CAIRPRGGIGEQYF
TGTGCCATCAGGCCACGGGGGGGGATCGGCGAGCAGTACTTC
>TRBV6-6|TRBD1|.|TRBJ2-1
CASTTDRDNEQFF
TGTGCCAGCACCACGGACAGGGACAATGAGCAGTTCTTC
>TRBV18|TRBD1|.|TRBJ1-3
CASSQGDSFDTIYF
TGTGCCAGCTCTCAAGGGGACAGTTTTGACACCATATATTTT
>TRBV27|.|.|TRBJ2-1
CATTAGLEQFF
TGTGCCACCACGGCGGGGCTTGAGCAGTTCTTC
>TRBV20-1|TRBD1|.|TRBJ1-2
CSASNADRVYTF
TGCAGTGCTAGTAATGCGGACAGGGTATACACCTTC
>TRBV5-1|TRBD1|.|TRBJ2-7
CASSWTGTVYEQYF
TGCGCCAGCAGCTGGACAGGGACCGTCTACGAGCAGTACTTC
>TRBV4-1|TRBD1|.|TRBJ2-5
CASSQGEQGIQYF
TGCGCCAGCAGCCAAGGGGAACAGGGGATCCAGTACTTC
>TRBV5-1|.|.|TRBJ1-1
CASSVRGGVEAFF
TGCGCCAGCAGCGTTCGGGGGGGCGTTGAAGCTTTCTTT
>TRBV5-1|TRBD2|.|TRBJ2-7
CASSLGLAGSYEQYF
TGCGCCAGCAGCTTGGGGCTAGCGGGCTCCTACGAGCAGTACTTC
>TRBV4-2|.|.|TRBJ2-1
CASSPPGEGKANNEQFF
TGTGCCAGCAGCCCCCCGGGTGAGGGCAAAGCCAACAATGAGCAGTTCTTC
>TRBV4-1|.|once|TRBJ2-5
CASSQDDRPGETQYF
TGCGCCAGCAGCCAAGATGACAGGCCGGGGGAGACCCAGTACTTC
>TRBV7-6|TRBD2|.|TRBJ2-1
CASSNRLAGDYNEQFF
TGTGCCAGCAGCAATAGACTAGCGGGTGATTACAATGAGCAGTTCTTC
>TRBV19|.|.|TRBJ2-1
CASSMASVVNEQFF
TGTGCCAGTAGTATGGCTAGTGTTGTAAATGAGCAGTTCTTC
>TRBV5-1|.|.|TRBJ2-5
CASSTRDSLETQYF
TGCGCCAGCAGCACCCGGGACTCCCTAGAGACCCAGTACTTC
>TRBV6-6|TRBD1|.|TRBJ1-3
CASSRGDRGTGNTIYF
TGTGCCAGCAGTCGAGGGGACAGGGGCACTGGAAACACCATATATTTT
>TRBV24-1|.|.|TRBJ1-5
CATSDLHSGEVNQPQHF
TGTGCCACCAGTGATTTGCATAGCGGGGAGGTCAATCAGCCCCAGCATTTT
>TRBV23-1|.|once|TRBJ2-2
CASSQSLRQGRTGELFF
TGCGCCAGCAGTCAATCGTTAAGGCAGGGTCGCACCGGGGAGCTGTTTTTT
>TRBV27|TRBD1|.|TRBJ1-5
CASSLTGTAGGPQHF
TGTGCCAGCAGTTTAACCGGGACAGCCGGCGGGCCCCAGCATTTT
>TRBV6-5|.|.|TRBJ1-1
CASRPGLKLEAFF
TGTGCCAGCAGACCGGGACTCAAACTAGAAGCTTTCTTT
>TRBV6-2/TRBV6-3|.|.|TRBJ1-4
CASSYPVGGDEKLFF
TGTGCCAGCAGTTACCCCGTCGGGGGAGATGAAAAACTGTTTTTT
>TRBV9|.|.|TRBJ2-7
CASSPYPGNSYEQYF
TGTGCCAGCAGCCCCTATCCGGGTAACTCCTACGAGCAGTACTTC
>TRBV11-1|TRBD1|.|TRBJ2-7
CASKHRDRVEQYF
TGTGCCAGCAAGCACCGGGACAGGGTTGAGCAGTACTTC
>TRBV20-1|.|.|TRBJ1-5
CSASGGDQPQHF
TGCAGTGCTAGTGGGGGGGATCAGCCCCAGCATTTT
>TRBV27|TRBD1|.|TRBJ2-7
CASSFKGAPYEQYF
TGTGCCAGCAGTTTTAAGGGGGCACCCTACGAGCAGTACTTC
>TRBV6-5|.|.|TRBJ1-2
CASSTPDTYNYGYTF
TGTGCCAGCAGTACACCGGACACTTATAACTATGGCTACACCTTC
>TRBV6-5|.|.|TRBJ1-3
CASRVGWGPLSPIYF
TGTGCCAGCAGAGTAGGTTGGGGCCCGTTGAGCCCCATATATTTT
>TRBV5-1|TRBD2|.|TRBJ2-5
CASSYGTSGGETQYF
TGCGCCAGCAGTTACGGGACTAGCGGGGGGGAGACCCAGTACTTC
>TRBV28|TRBD2|.|TRBJ2-5
CASSGTSLGVETQYF
TGTGCCAGCAGTGGGACTAGCCTCGGGGTCGAGACCCAGTACTTC
>TRBV6-2/TRBV6-3|.|.|TRBJ1-5
CASSYSSARSGRQPQHF
TGTGCCAGCAGTTACTCATCAGCCCGGAGTGGTCGTCAGCCCCAGCATTTT
>TRBV11-2|.|.|TRBJ2-5
CASSFRLGQETQYF
TGTGCCAGCAGCTTCCGACTAGGCCAAGAGACCCAGTACTTC
>TRBV30|.|few|TRBJ1-1
CAWSVSPEAFF
TGTGCCTGGAGTGTTTCTCCTGAAGCTTTCTTT
>TRBV12-5|.|.|TRBJ1-1
CASGLVRDTEAFF
TGTGCTAGTGGTTTGGTACGGGACACTGAAGCTTTCTTT
>TRBV30|.|.|TRBJ1-6
CACSGGPANSPLHF
TGTGCCTGCTCGGGAGGGCCGGCTAATTCACCCCTCCACTTT
>TRBV30|.|.|TRBJ1-3
CAWSVLSGNTIYF
TGTGCCTGGAGTGTACTTTCTGGAAACACCATATATTTT
>TRBV21-1|.|.|TRBJ1-1
CASSKGEARRSTEAFF
TGTGCCAGCAGCAAAGGAGAGGCAAGGCGGAGCACTGAAGCTTTCTTT
>TRBV6-1|.|.|TRBJ1-1
CASSEGPGGTEAFF
TGTGCCAGCAGTGAAGGCCCGGGAGGGACTGAAGCTTTCTTT
>TRBV5-4|TRBD1|.|TRBJ1-2
CASSPGGGYGYTF
TGTGCCAGCAGTCCAGGGGGCGGCTATGGCTACACCTTC
>TRBV6-5|TRBD1|.|TRBJ2-3
CASSYHGQVTDTQYF
TGTGCCAGCAGTTACCATGGACAGGTCACAGATACGCAGTATTTT
>TRBV10-2|.|.|TRBJ1-5
CASSERGGVFGQPQHF
TGCGCCAGCAGTGAAAGAGGGGGGGTTTTTGGTCAGCCCCAGCATTTT